What follows are 13 T cell receptor beta chains derived from one specimen sequenced in a study of shared clonotypes between healthy human individuals. The data were produced by immunoSEQ multiplex PCR, yet TCRdb's version contains in-frame clones alone and is incomplete. The profile covers about 2,100,000 clones, with approximately 94% appearing a single time and roughly 1.7% taken by the ten largest. CD8 cells regarded as naive lacked CD45RO, were positively chosen for CCR7, and omitted terminally differentiated effector memory CD45RA+ cells. The sample taken for sequencing was naive CD8+ T cells from PBMCs. The receptors were gathered from a man between 18 and 35 years old in good health. Some clones in this sample may be carry-over from other donors' samples.

This chain connects TRBV28 to TRBJ1-1; no firm D call. The length of the CDR3 is 13 residues. CDR1 and CDR2 from the germline V gene are MDHEN and SYDVKM. V was clipped by 5 bases and J by 6 bases, with 13 bases between them. CDR3 amino acids: CASSQEFSSEAFF. CDR3 sequence (DNA): TGTGCCAGCAGTCAAGAGTTCTCTTCTGAAGCTTTCTTT.

The chain combines TRBV18 with TRBJ2-7; D is possibly TRBD2 (5 bases). The CDR3 length is 16 residues. Looked up from germline, CDR1 is KGHSH and CDR2 is LQKENI. Trimming took 1 base from V and 0 from J, leaving 13 bases between them. The CDR3 DNA reads TGTGCCAGCTCACCACTACGGGGTCATAGCTCCTACGAGCAGTACTTC. It is translated as CASSPLRGHSSYEQYF.

This clone was detected ten times or more. The chain employs TRBV11-2 and TRBJ2-1; possibly TRBD2 for D (7 bases). The germline V and J ends were trimmed by 9 bases and 10 bases, with 16 bases remaining between them. This CDR3 is 12 amino acids long. Looked up from germline, CDR1 is SGHAT and CDR2 is FQNNGV. The CDR3 DNA reads TGTGCCAGTCGTGGGGGGGCGAGGGAGCAGTTCTTC. Residues: CASRGGAREQFF.

The sample holds one count of this clone. This chain joins TRBV14 and TRBJ2-7, with TRBD1 identical over 10 bases. V lost 4 bases, J lost 5 bases, and 14 bases stayed unmatched. The CDR3 has 17 residues. The V gene's germline CDR1 is SGHDN and CDR2 FVKESK. CDR3: CASSLFTPGQGRHEQYF. For the CDR3, the DNA is TGTGCCAGCAGCCTTTTCACTCCGGGACAGGGGAGGCACGAGCAGTACTTC. Filled out from reference TRBV14 and TRBJ2-7, the complete variable domain reads EAGVTQFPSHSVIEKGQTVTLRCDPISGHDNLYWYRRVMGKEIKFLLHFVKESKQDESGMPNNRFLAERTGGTYSTLKVQPAELEDSGVYFCASSLFTPGQGRHEQYFGPGTRLTVT.

This chain uses TRBV27 with TRBJ1-1; D is uncertain. Trimming removed 6 bases from V and 1 base from J, with 6 bases in between. This CDR3 is built from 12 residues. Germline CDR1 is MNHEY and CDR2 is SMNVEV (reference sequence). The CDR3 DNA is TGTGCCAGCAGGGCATGGAACACTGAAGCTTTCTTT. Translating gives CASRAWNTEAFF.

This chain connects TRBV6-1 to TRBJ1-1; perhaps TRBD1 as D (5 bases). The CDR3 sequence is 15 residues long. Germline V gives CDR1 MNHNS, CDR2 SASEGT. The V end lost 4 bases, the J end lost 3 bases, and 15 bases lay between the germline ends. CDR3 region: CASSGNRLSDTEAFF. CDR3 DNA: TGTGCCAGCAGTGGAAACAGGTTATCTGACACTGAAGCTTTCTTT.

As concerns this clone: The identical CDR3 is also encoded by other nucleotide sequences in the sample. V gene TRBV19 combines with J gene TRBJ2-7; 8 bases line up with TRBD1. The germline CDR1 and CDR2 sequences are LNHDA and SQIVND (reference sequence). J was trimmed by 2 bases and V by 5 bases; bases with no gene match: 5. The CDR3 runs to 14 residues. The CDR3 DNA reads TGTGCCAGTAGTCCAGGACAGGGTCCCTACGAGCAGTACTTC. Protein: CASSPGQGPYEQYF.

The V gene is TRBV28, the J gene TRBJ1-1; weak D call: TRBD1 (6 bases). The CDR3 is 12 residues long. Trimming shortened V by 8 bases and J by 5 bases, and 12 bases separated the two germline ends. Germline CDR1 is MDHEN and CDR2 is SYDVKM. The CDR3 region is CASDFRGTEAFF. The CDR3, as DNA: TGTGCCAGCGACTTCAGGGGTACTGAAGCTTTCTTT.

The rearrangement joins TRBV7-9 to TRBJ2-5; the D is unclear. The CDR3 consists of 17 residues. The V gene's germline CDR1 is SEHNR and CDR2 FQNEAQ (reference sequence). Trimming took 4 bases from V and 4 from J, leaving 22 bases between them. The DNA for the CDR3 is TGTGCCAGCAGCTCAACCGTCAGAAGGGCTAATCCAGAGACCCAGTACTTC. Translated, it gives CASSSTVRRANPETQYF.

The chain joins TRBV11-2 to TRBJ2-1; TRBD2 might be the D (5 bases). Germline CDR1 is SGHAT and CDR2 is FQNNGV. Trimming cost V 5 bases and J 3 bases, with 11 bases left between them. The CDR3 consists of 14 residues. CDR3 in amino acids: CASSPLRDYNEQFF. DNA of the CDR3: TGTGCCAGCAGCCCCTTACGGGACTACAATGAGCAGTTCTTC. Full variable domain (missing parts from reference TRBV11-2 and TRBJ2-1): EAGVAQSPRYKIIEKRQSVAFWCNPISGHATLYWYQQILGQGPKLLIQFQNNGVVDDSQLPKDRFSAERLKGVDSTLKIQPAKLEDSAVYLCASSPLRDYNEQFFGPGTRLTVL.

The chain has TRBV7-2 and TRBJ1-2; 8 bases match TRBD1. The germline CDR1 and CDR2 sequences are SGHTA and FQGNSA. The CDR3 consists of 16 residues. J lost 7 bases, V lost 4 bases, and 14 bases had no gene match. The CDR3 DNA reads as TGTGCCAGCAGCTCAATCAGGACAGGGACCCTCCTTGGCTACACCTTC. This encodes CASSSIRTGTLLGYTF.

V gene TRBV18 combines with J gene TRBJ2-7; no definite D call. Germline V lookup: CDR1 KGHSH, CDR2 LQKENI. V was pared by 6 bases and J by 2 bases, with 17 bases between. The CDR3 sequence is 15 residues long. CDR3 region: CASSSGPTKAYEQYF. In DNA, the CDR3 is TGTGCCAGCTCTTCGGGCCCGACAAAGGCCTACGAGCAGTACTTC.

The J gene is TRBJ2-7, the V gene TRBV9, with D unresolved. Germline V gene sequence: CDR1 SGDLS, CDR2 YYNGEE. The CDR3 has 15 amino acids. Trimming left V 3 bases short and J 5 bases short, with 18 bases between. The CDR3 DNA reads as TGTGCCAGCAGCGAGAGTGAGGCCAGCAGCCACGAGCAGTACTTC. Translated: CASSESEASSHEQYF.